This T cell receptor beta chain originates from a study of blood T cell repertoires in COVID-19. Study in general: Donors in the United States, Italy and Spain gave samples during acute or convalescent COVID-19.

Deletions cut 5 bases from V and 3 bases from J, with 14 bases between. The CDR3 spans 15 residues. Germline loops: CDR1 SGHVS, CDR2 FQNEAQ. Using immunoSEQ multiplex PCR, the repertoire was profiled, and TCRdb retains in-frame clones only, with some absent. Counted here are roughly 110,000 clones, approximately 84% occurring once; the ten biggest clones make up 1.3% to 1.5%. The receptor was isolated from a man between 35 and 55 years old with acute or convalescent COVID-19. J is TRBJ2-1 and V is TRBV7-8, with D possibly matching TRBD2 (6 bases). The specimen was peripheral blood. The CDR3 sequence: CASSATSFGYNEQFF. For the CDR3, the DNA is TGTGCCAGCAGCGCGACTAGTTTCGGCTACAATGAGCAGTTCTTC.